The entry below gives a single T cell receptor beta chain sequence along with its context. As yet, its antigen is unknown. Sequencing was performed with immunoSEQ multiplex PCR; in TCRdb, only in-frame clones are kept and a portion is missing. The sample records 190,000 or so clones, approximately 93% being singletons. The data were taken from a study of T cell responses to AZD1222 COVID-19 vaccine. Overall study findings and caveats: In all cases, repertoires were sampled only after the peak T cell response.

CDR1 is MNHEY and CDR2 is SVGAGI in the germline V gene. Deletions cut 6 bases from V and 3 bases from J, with 15 bases between. The CDR3 covers 15 residues. The sample was peripheral blood, taken 28 days after the second AZD1222 dose. The chain carries TRBV6-5 and TRBJ2-1; D may be TRBD2 (7 bases). The receptor was isolated from an adult who received the AZD1222 COVID-19 vaccine. CDR3 protein: CASRAGGLYYNEQFF. As DNA, the CDR3 is TGTGCCAGCAGGGCCGGGGGGCTCTACTACAATGAGCAGTTCTTC.